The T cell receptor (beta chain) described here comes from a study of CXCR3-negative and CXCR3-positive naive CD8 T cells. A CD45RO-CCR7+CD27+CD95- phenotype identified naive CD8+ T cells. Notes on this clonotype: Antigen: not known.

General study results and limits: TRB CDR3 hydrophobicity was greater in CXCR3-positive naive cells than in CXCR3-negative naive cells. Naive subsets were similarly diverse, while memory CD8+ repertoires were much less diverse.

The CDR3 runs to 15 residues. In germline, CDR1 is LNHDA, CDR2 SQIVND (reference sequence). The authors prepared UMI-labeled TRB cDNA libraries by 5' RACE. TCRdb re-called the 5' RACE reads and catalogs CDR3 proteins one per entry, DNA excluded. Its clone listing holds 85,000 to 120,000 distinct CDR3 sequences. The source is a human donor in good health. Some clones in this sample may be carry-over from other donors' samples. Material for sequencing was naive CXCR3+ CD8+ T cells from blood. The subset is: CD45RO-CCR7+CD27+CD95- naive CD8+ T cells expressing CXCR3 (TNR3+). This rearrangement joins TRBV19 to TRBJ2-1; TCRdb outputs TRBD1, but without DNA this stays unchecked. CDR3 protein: CASSWDQSSYNEQFF.